This TCR beta chain was documented in a study of blood T cell repertoires in COVID-19 (dated by TCRdb to about 2020). Some background on the complete study: Collaborator samples came from the United States, Italy and Spain and covered acute and convalescent phases of COVID-19. Samples came from the ongoing ImmuneRACE study (first 160 participants) plus 1,254 subjects from 6 global collaborators. Where HLA class I and class II types were available, the types were taken from metadata supplied by the sample provider, not from assay-based typing. The material from the prospective study consisted of cDNA or gDNA derived from T cells, B-cell-depleted T cells, or PBMCs. The repertoires were released in a freely available public database meant as a resource for research on the immune response to SARS-CoV-2. The sample metadata nearly always contained a de-identified subject ID, COVID-19 status, age in years and sex. Subjects who had been exposed to COVID-19, were actively infected with it, or had recovered from it provided the deeply sampled blood TCRbeta repertoires that made up the dataset. Results the study describes overall, beyond this receptor: How much clinical and demographic metadata was included differed by source and by participant, and the metadata was provided uncurated.

TCRbeta CDR3 regions were amplified from genomic DNA using the immunoSEQ Assay, a bias-controlled multiplex PCR. The paper's processing steps were these. The number of nucleated cells in each sample was estimated by amplification of reference gene primers within the assay. To quantify the absolute abundance of each unique TCRbeta CDR3 rearrangement, sequence reads were collapsed and filtered. For each sample, productive Simpson clonality was calculated as the square root of Simpson's diversity index across productive rearrangements. TCRdb mirrors the immuneACCESS table, restricted to in-frame sequences. Some clones are absent from its copies; in checked studies, under half trace to an unresolved V gene, and the reason for the others is unknown. V and J calls and clone size follow that table, whereas D and trimming were derived from the DNA. The sample has 260,000 or so clones on record, 65% to 85% of them singletons. The biggest ten clones account for around 6% of the sample.

About this clone itself: Its antigen remains unidentified. Qualities for individual bases were not recorded, and no much larger clone is one base off.

From a lookup of the germline V gene, CDR1 and CDR2 are SGHRS and YFSETQ. Reading from cysteine to phenylalanine, the CDR3 counts 13 amino acids. The sequence is cut down to CDR3 DNA, 39 bases in frame from base 1. Clipping removes 2 bases from V and 15 bases from J, with 8 as the unmatched junction base count. Whole blood was collected in K2EDTA tubes by collaborating institutions according to the institutions' own protocols. For TCRbeta analysis, collaborators shipped samples as frozen whole blood, isolated PBMCs, or DNA extracted from either of those sample types. The receptor was derived from a man of 80 years or more with acute or convalescent COVID-19. The receptor chain draws on TRBV5-1 and TRBJ2-1; 10 central bases correspond to TRBD2. Sequences were obtained from peripheral blood. In nucleotides, the sequence is TGCGCCAGCAGCTTTCGCCTAGCGGGAGATCGGTTCTTC. Translated, it reads CASSFRLAGDRFF. Full variable domain (CDR3 extended with the reference TRBV5-1 and TRBJ2-1 proteins): KAGVTQTPRYLIKTRGQQVTLSCSPISGHRSVSWYQQTPGQGLQFLFEYFSETQRNKGNFPGRFSGRQFSNSRSEMNVSTLELGDSALYLCASSFRLAGDRFFGPGTRLTVL.